These T cell receptor beta chains were read from a single sample in a study of T cells in Graves' hyperthyroidism and ophthalmopathy. TCRdb ran MiXCR on the multiplex PCR reads and lists one entry per CDR3 protein. The sample lists hundreds of thousands of distinct CDR3 sequences, roughly a third occurring once. Sequenced input: blood. Source of these receptors: a woman between 40 and 50 years old with Graves' hyperthyroidism. Both conserved end residues are trimmed from each CDR3.

TRBJ2-7 TRBV7-2 ASSLGQDLSEQY
TRBJ1-6 TRBV7-9 ASSSPGTGGRPLH
TRBJ1-2 TRBV27 ASSWGPGDGGYT
TRBJ2-7 TRBV2 ASLAGGLSGEQY
TRBJ2-3 TRBV10-2 ASSELLAGVGDTQY
TRBJ2-7 TRBV6-5 AISIQDTSYEQY
TRBJ1-2 TRBV7-8 ASRTTGGGGGYT
TRBJ2-2 TRBV2 ASSESSADTGELF
TRBJ1-1 TRBV19 ASSLGQGIEAF
TRBJ1-1 TRBV7-1 ASSSPRGTEAF
TRBJ2-7 TRBV29-1 SVGGQGSVEQY
TRBJ1-2 TRBV6-5 ASTGQKSNYGYT
TRBJ2-2 TRBV6-5 ASSSHNTGELF
TRBJ1-4 TRBV10-3 AISDRTSGGENEKLF
TRBJ1-5 TRBV20-1 SASEAGTGNNQPQH
TRBJ1-5 TRBV5-1 ASSRQGGESNQPQH
TRBJ1-4 TRBV7-2 ASSLGHVDEKLF
TRBJ1-1 TRBV28 ASSLRYKNTEAF
TRBJ1-5 TRBV19 ARDNPQH
TRBJ1-2 TRBV7-9 ASSEDRADYGYT
TRBJ1-2 TRBV7-9 ASKGGDKGRT
TRBJ2-5 TRBV20-1 SAPADYSETQY
TRBJ1-4 TRBV28 ASSLSPQGRGEKLF
TRBJ1-1 TRBV6-5 ASSYTRLEGNTEAF
TRBJ1-1 TRBV29-1 SVGWGNTEAF
TRBJ1-3 TRBV7-2 ASSLERWDGSLNTIY
TRBJ2-5 TRBV5-4 ASSSVAGDRGETQY
TRBJ1-6 TRBV7-9 ASSTLAGRHSPLH
TRBJ1-1 TRBV25-1 ASSYPFSGVNTEAF
TRBJ2-6 TRBV7-2 ASSLRGAVRSAGANVLT
TRBJ2-7 TRBV4-3 ASSQFTTDGTYEQY
TRBJ1-1 TRBV25-1 ASSASDTGGRTEAF
TRBJ1-2 TRBV7-8 ASSSRSWGASRLKDYGYT
TRBJ2-7 TRBV7-6 ANTSRGRRAEQY
TRBJ1-2 TRBV29-1 ALRQGNYGYT
TRBJ1-4 TRBV29-1 SVRADNEKLF
TRBJ2-2 TRBV20-1 SATTSGRFTGELF
TRBJ2-5 TRBV6-6 ASSTPRDYRTETQY
TRBJ1-2 TRBV6-5 ASRKQGQGDYGYT
TRBJ2-7 TRBV4-2 ASAEGQYYEQY
- TRBV7-6 ASSFISSGGGDTQH
TRBJ1-1 TRBV12-3/TRBV12-4 ASSLEPARNAF
TRBJ2-7 TRBV29-1 SAGDSAYEQY
TRBJ1-6 TRBV20-1 SARQEPGSRDSPLH
TRBJ1-2 TRBV10-2 ASIRTGYNYGYT
TRBJ1-2 TRBV19 ASSTEQGGGGYT
TRBJ1-5 TRBV10-2 ASMGQGAYSNQPQH
TRBJ1-1 TRBV12-3/TRBV12-4 ASSRNKGGGTEAF
TRBJ1-2 TRBV24-1 ATNPGGLGYGYT
TRBJ1-5 TRBV6-5 ASYGGVSQPQH
TRBJ2-3 TRBV7-9 ASSLVWGLAADTQY
TRBJ2-5 TRBV7-2 ASSLGLAGTQY